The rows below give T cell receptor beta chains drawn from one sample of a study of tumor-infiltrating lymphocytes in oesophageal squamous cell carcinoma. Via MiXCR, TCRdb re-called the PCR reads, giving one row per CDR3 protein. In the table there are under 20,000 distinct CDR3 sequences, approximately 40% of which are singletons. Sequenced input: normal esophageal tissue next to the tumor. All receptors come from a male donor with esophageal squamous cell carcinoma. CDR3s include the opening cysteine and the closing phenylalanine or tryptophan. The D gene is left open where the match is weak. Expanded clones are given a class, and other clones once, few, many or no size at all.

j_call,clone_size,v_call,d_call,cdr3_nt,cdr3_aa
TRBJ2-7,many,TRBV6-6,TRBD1,TGTGCCAGCAGTTACAGGGGCGGCAGGGGGCTAGGATTCTACGAGCAGTACTTC,CASSYRGGRGLGFYEQYF
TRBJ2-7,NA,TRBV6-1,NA,TGTGCCAGCAGTGAAGGTCCCACGGGACAAGGGAGACGGAACTACGAGCAGTACTTC,CASSEGPTGQGRRNYEQYF
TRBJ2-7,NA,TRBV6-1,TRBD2,TGTGCCAGCAGCAGGACTAGTTACGAGCAGTACTTC,CASSRTSYEQYF
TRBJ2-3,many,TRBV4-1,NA,TGCGCCAGCAGCCCCCCGGGGAGTGATACGCAGTATTTT,CASSPPGSDTQYF
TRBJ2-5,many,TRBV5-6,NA,TGTGCCAGCAGCCCAAGAGCGGGTCAGGAGACCCAGTACTTC,CASSPRAGQETQYF
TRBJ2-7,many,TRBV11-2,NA,TGTGCCAGCAGTACGACAACTAGCTATCTCGACAATGAGCAGTACTTC,CASSTTTSYLDNEQYF
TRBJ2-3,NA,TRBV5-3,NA,TGTGCCAGCAGCTTGTCGGGTTTTTGGGATACGCAGTATTTT,CASSLSGFWDTQYF
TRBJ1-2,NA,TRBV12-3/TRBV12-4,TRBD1,TGTGCCAGCAGTCTGACAGGGGGTAGAGCCTACACCTTC,CASSLTGGRAYTF
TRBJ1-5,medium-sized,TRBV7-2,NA,TGTGCCAGCAGCTTATTGTCAGGGCCATCCCCCCAGCATTTT,CASSLLSGPSPQHF
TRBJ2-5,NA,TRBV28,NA,TGTGCCAGCAGTGTGGACGGAGGAAAAGAGACCCAGTACTTC,CASSVDGGKETQYF
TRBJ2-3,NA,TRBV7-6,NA,TGTGCCAGCAGCTTAGGGCAGTTCAGCACCGGGGAGCTGTATTTT,CASSLGQFSTGELYF
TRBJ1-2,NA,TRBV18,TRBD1,TGTGCCAGCTCACCTGGGGACAGGAGATATGGCTACACCTTC,CASSPGDRRYGYTF
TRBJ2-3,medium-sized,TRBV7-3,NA,TGTGCCAGCAGCTTAATCGGCGGGAAGGCAGATACGCAGTATTTT,CASSLIGGKADTQYF
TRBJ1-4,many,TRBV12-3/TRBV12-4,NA,TGTGCCAGCAGCCCTCGTTGGGATGAAAAACTGTTTTTT,CASSPRWDEKLFF
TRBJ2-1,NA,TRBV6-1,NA,TGTGCCAGCAGTATGATCTACAATGAGCAGTTCTTC,CASSMIYNEQFF
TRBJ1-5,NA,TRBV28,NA,TGTGCCAGCAGTGACAGTAAAGGCAATCAGCCCCAGCATTTT,CASSDSKGNQPQHF
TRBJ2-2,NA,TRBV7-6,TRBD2,TGTGCCAGCAGCTTAGGTGTGACTAGCGGGAGGACGAACACCGGGGAGCTGTTTTTT,CASSLGVTSGRTNTGELFF
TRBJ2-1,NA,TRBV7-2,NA,TGTGCCAGCAGCTTAGCGGCGGGAACCCATGAGCAGTTCTTC,CASSLAAGTHEQFF
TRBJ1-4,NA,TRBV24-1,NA,TGTGCCACCAGTGAGGGGAGGTACATTCAGGAAAAACTGTTTTTT,CATSEGRYIQEKLFF
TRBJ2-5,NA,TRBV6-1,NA,TGTGCCAGCAGTGACAGGGTTGGTGAGACCCAGTACTTC,CASSDRVGETQYF
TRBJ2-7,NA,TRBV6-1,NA,TGTGCCAGTAACCCGGGACCCCAAAAATACGAGCAGTACTTC,CASNPGPQKYEQYF
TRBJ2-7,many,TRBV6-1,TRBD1,TGTGCCAGCAGCCTTCAACCGACAGGGAAGTCCTACAATGAGCAGTACTTC,CASSLQPTGKSYNEQYF
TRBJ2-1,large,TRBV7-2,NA,TGTGCCAGCAGCATAGGACACTACAATGAGCAGTTCTTC,CASSIGHYNEQFF
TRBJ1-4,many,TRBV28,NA,TGTGCCAGCAGGACAGCAACTAATGAAAAACTGTTTTTT,CASRTATNEKLFF
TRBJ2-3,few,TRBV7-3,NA,TGTGCCAGCAGCTTAGGTCCGTTCTTC,CASSLGPFF
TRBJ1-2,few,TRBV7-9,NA,TGTGCCAGCAGCCCCGGCAGGGCAGGTGGCTACACCTTC,CASSPGRAGGYTF
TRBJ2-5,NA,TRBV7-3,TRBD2,TGTGCCAGCAGCCCCGGACTAGCGGAGACCCAGTACTTC,CASSPGLAETQYF
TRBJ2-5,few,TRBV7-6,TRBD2,TGTGCCAGCAGCGCCCAGACTAGCGGGAGGGCCCAAGAGACCCAGTACTTC,CASSAQTSGRAQETQYF
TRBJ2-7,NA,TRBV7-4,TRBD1,TGTGCCAGCAGCTTAGTGGCGGGACAGGGTAACTACGAGCAGTACTTC,CASSLVAGQGNYEQYF
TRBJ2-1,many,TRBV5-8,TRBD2,TGTGCCAGCAGCTCTAGACTAGCGGGAGAAGATGAGCAGTTCTTC,CASSSRLAGEDEQFF
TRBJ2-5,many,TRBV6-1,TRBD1,TGTGCCAGCAGCCCGCGGACAGGGGCAGAGACCCAGTACTTC,CASSPRTGAETQYF
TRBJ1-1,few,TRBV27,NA,TGTGCCAGCAGCAGGATTTTAAACACTGAAGCTTTCTTT,CASSRILNTEAFF
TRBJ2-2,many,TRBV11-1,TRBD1,TGTGCCAGCAGCTCTTCGGACAGGGAGATTCTCGGGGAGCTGTTTTTT,CASSSSDREILGELFF
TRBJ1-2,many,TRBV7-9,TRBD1,TGTGCCAGCAGCTTAATTGGACAGGCCCGAGGCTACACCTTC,CASSLIGQARGYTF
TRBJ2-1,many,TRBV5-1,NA,TGCGCCAGCAGCCCTCCCGTTTACAATGAGCAGTTCTTC,CASSPPVYNEQFF
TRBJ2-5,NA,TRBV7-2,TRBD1,TGTGCCAGCAGCACCCCCACAGGGGCCTCCTACAATGAGCAGTACTTC,CASSTPTGASYNEQYF
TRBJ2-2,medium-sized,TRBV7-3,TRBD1,TGTGCCAGCAGCTTATCGGACAGGGACCCGAGAAGCACCGGGGAGCTGTTTTTT,CASSLSDRDPRSTGELFF